The T cell receptor beta chain under discussion was sequenced for a study of cytomegalovirus exposure and HLA in healthy donors. Study background: Earlier findings included some 120 million unique TCR beta sequences obtained from 150 million to 200 million T cells.

Study-wide findings and caveats: Later on, a genetic analysis was performed. It linked a missense variant in DCLRE1C with V- and J-gene trimming of TCR beta. The study assumed roughly uniform donor sequencing depth for presence/absence analyses.

The sample holds one count of this clone. The antigen remains unidentified. This PCR relied on a set of 60 Vbeta primers and 13 Jbeta primers. The assay was immunoSEQ multiplex PCR, and TCRdb's table has in-frame clones only and misses some. The table includes some 65,000 clones, around 62% detected once. The CDR3 spans 15 residues. Trimming pared 5 bases from V and 4 bases from J, leaving 17 bases between. Germline CDR1 is SGHTA and CDR2 is FQGNSA. This rearrangement joins TRBV7-2 to TRBJ1-1, with D perhaps matching TRBD1 (6 bases). This receptor was identified in a man in his thirties or forties in good health and CMV-seronegative. Sequencing input: PBMCs. DNA of the CDR3: TGTGCCAGCAGCCCACGAAACAGGGCCGCCACTGAAGCTTTCTTT. Its translation: CASSPRNRAATEAFF.